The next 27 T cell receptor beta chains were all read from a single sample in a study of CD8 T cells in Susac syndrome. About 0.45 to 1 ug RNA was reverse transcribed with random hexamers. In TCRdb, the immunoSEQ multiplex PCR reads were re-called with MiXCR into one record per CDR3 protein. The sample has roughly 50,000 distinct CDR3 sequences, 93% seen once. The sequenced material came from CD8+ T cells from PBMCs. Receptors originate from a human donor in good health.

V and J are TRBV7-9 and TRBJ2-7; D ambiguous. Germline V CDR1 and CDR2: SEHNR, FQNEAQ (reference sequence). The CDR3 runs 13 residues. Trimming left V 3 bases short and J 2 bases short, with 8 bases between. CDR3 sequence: CASSLVTAYEQYF. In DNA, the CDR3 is TGTGCCAGCAGCTTGGTAACAGCCTACGAGCAGTACTTC.

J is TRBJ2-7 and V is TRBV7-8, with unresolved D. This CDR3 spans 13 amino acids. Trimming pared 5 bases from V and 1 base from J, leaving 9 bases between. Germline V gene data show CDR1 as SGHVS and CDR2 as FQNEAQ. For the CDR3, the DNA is TGTGCCAGCAGCCCCGACGCTTCCTACGAGCAGTACTTC. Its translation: CASSPDASYEQYF.

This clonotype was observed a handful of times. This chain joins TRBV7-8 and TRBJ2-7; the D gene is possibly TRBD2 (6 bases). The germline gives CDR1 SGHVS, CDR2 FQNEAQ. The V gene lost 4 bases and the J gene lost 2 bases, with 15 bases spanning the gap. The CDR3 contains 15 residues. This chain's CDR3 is CASSSGVAATYEQYF. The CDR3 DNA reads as TGTGCCAGCAGCTCCGGGGTAGCGGCTACCTACGAGCAGTACTTC.

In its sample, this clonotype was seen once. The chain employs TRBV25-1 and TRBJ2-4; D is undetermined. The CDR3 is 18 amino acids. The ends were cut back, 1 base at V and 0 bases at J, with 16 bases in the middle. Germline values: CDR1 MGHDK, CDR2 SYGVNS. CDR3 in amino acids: CASSESHSLGLAKNIQYF. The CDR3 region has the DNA TGTGCCAGCAGTGAATCCCACAGCCTAGGGTTAGCCAAAAACATTCAGTACTTC.

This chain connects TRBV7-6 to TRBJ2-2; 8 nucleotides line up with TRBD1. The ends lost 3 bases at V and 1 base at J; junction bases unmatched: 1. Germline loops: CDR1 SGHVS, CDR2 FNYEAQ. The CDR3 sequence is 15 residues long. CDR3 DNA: TGTGCCAGCAGCTTGGGGACAGGGAACACCGGGGAGCTGTTTTTT. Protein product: CASSLGTGNTGELFF.

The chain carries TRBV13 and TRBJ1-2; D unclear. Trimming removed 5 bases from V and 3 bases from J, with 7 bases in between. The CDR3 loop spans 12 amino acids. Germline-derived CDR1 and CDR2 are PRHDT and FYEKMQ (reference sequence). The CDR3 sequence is CASSMADYGYTF. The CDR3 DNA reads TGTGCCAGCAGCATGGCGGACTATGGCTACACCTTC.

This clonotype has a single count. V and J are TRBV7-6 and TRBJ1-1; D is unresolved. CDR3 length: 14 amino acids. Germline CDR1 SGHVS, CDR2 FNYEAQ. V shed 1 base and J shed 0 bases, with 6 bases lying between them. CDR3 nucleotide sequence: TGTGCCAGCAGCTTAGTTGGCATGAACACTGAAGCTTTCTTT. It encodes CASSLVGMNTEAFF.

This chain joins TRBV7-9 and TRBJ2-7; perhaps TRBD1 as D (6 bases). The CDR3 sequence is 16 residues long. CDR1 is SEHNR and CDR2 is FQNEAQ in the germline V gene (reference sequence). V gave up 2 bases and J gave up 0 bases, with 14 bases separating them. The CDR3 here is CASSLLGTPTSYEQYF. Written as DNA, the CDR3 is TGTGCCAGCAGCTTATTGGGGACACCTACCTCCTACGAGCAGTACTTC.

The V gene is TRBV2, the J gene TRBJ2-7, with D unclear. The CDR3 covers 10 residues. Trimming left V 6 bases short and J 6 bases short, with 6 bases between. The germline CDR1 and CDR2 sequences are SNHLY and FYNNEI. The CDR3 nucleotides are TGTGCCAGCAGCGGATTCGAGCAGTACTTC. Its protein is CASSGFEQYF.

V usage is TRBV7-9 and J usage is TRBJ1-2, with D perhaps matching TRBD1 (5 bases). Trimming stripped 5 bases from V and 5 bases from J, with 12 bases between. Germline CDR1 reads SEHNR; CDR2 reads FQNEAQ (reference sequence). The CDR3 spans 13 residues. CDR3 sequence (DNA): TGTGCCAGCAGCGAGCAGGGCGGGTATGGCTACACCTTC. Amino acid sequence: CASSEQGGYGYTF. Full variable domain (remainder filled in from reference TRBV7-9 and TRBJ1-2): DTGVSQNPRHKITKRGQNVTFRCDPISEHNRLYWYRQTLGQGPEFLTYFQNEAQLEKSRLLSDRFSAERPKGSFSTLEIQRTEQGDSAMYLCASSEQGGYGYTFGSGTRLTVV.

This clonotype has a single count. The DNA for the CDR3 is TGTGCCAGCTGCCACTCTACGGGGTTGTACGAGCAGTACTTC. It is translated as CASCHSTGLYEQYF. V is TRBV2 and J is TRBJ2-7; tentative D call: TRBD2 (5 bases). Germline-derived CDR1 and CDR2 are SNHLY and FYNNEI. Trimming pared 8 bases from V and 4 bases from J, leaving 18 bases between. The length of the CDR3 is 14 residues.

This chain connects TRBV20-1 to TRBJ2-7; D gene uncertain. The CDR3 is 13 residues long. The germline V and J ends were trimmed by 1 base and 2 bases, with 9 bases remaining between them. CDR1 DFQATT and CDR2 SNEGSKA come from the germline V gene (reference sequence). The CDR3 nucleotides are TGCAGTGCTAGAGTAGCCGGAGCCTACGAGCAGTACTTC. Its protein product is CSARVAGAYEQYF.

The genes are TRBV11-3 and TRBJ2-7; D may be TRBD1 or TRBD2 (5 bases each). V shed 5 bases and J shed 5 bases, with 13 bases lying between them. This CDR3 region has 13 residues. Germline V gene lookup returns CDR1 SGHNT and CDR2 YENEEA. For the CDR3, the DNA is TGTGCCAGCAGCGGGACCTCGCGGAACGAGCAGTACTTC. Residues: CASSGTSRNEQYF.

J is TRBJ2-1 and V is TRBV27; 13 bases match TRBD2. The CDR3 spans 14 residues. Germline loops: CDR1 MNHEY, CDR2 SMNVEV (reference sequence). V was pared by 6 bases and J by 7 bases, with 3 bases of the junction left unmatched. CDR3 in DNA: TGTGCCAGCAGGGGACTAGCGGGGATAAATGAGCAGTTCTTC. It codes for CASRGLAGINEQFF.

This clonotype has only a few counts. This chain's CDR3 is CASSLVGQGVFSTEAFF. The CDR3 DNA sequence: TGTGCCAGCAGCTTGGTGGGACAGGGGGTTTTCAGCACTGAAGCTTTCTTT. This sequence joins TRBV5-5 and TRBJ1-1; 11 bases map to TRBD1. The germline CDR1 and CDR2 sequences are SGHKS and YYEKEE (reference sequence). Trimming at V came to 0 bases and at J to 4 bases, leaving 8 bases not matched to a gene. CDR3 length equals 17 residues.

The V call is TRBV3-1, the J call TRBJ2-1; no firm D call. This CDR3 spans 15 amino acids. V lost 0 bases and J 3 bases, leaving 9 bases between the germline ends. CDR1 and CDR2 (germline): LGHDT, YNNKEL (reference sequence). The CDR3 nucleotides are TGTGCCAGCAGCCAAGATCAGAGCTTCTACAATGAGCAGTTCTTC. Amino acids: CASSQDQSFYNEQFF.

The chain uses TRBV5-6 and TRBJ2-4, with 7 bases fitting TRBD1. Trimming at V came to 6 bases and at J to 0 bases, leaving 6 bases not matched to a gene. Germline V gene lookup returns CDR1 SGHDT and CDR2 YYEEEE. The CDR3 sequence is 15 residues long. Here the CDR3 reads CASTRQGVAKNIQYF. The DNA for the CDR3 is TGTGCCAGCACAAGACAGGGAGTAGCCAAAAACATTCAGTACTTC.

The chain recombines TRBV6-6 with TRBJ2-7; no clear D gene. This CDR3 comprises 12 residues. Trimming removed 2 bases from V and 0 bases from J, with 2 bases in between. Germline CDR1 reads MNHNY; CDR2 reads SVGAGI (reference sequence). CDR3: CASSYDSYEQYF. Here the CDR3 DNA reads TGTGCCAGCAGTTACGACTCCTACGAGCAGTACTTC.

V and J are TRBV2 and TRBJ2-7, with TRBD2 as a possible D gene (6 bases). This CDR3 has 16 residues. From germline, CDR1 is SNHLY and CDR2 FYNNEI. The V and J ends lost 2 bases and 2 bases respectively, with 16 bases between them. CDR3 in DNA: TGTGCCAGCAGTGAAACGCCAAGCGGGTGGGCCTACGAGCAGTACTTC. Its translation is CASSETPSGWAYEQYF.

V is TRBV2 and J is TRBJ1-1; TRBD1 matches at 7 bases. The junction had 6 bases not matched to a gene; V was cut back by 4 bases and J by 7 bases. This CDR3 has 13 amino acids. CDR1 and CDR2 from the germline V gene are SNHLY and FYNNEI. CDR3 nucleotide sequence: TGTGCCAGCAGTGGCAAGGGGGCCGTTGAAGCTTTCTTT. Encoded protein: CASSGKGAVEAFF.

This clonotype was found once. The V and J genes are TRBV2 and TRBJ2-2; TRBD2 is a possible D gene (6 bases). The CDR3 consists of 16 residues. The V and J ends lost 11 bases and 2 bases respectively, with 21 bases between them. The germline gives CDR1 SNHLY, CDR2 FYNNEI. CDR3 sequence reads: CACSKAAGPNTGELFF. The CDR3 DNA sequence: TGTGCCTGTTCCAAGGCGGCGGGACCCAACACCGGGGAGCTGTTTTTT.

DNA for the CDR3: TGTGCCAGCTGGGCCGCGGGCGAGCAGTACTTC. It yields the protein CASWAAGEQYF. The gene calls are TRBV2 and TRBJ2-7, with D perhaps TRBD2 (5 bases). Trimming removed 8 bases from V and 6 bases from J, with 11 bases in between. Germline CDR1 SNHLY, CDR2 FYNNEI. The CDR3 extends over 11 amino acids.

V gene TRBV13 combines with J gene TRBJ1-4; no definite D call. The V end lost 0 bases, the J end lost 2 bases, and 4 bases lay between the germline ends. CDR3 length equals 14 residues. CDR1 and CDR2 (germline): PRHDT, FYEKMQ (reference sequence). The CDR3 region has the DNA TGTGCCAGCAGCTTAGGACGGACTAATGAAAAACTGTTTTTT. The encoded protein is CASSLGRTNEKLFF.

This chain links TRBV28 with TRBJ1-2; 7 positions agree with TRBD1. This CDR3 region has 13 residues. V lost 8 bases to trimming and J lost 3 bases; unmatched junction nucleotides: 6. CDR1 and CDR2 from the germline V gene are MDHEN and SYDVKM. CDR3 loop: CASFRGGDYGYTF. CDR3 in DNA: TGTGCCAGCTTTCGAGGGGGCGACTATGGCTACACCTTC.

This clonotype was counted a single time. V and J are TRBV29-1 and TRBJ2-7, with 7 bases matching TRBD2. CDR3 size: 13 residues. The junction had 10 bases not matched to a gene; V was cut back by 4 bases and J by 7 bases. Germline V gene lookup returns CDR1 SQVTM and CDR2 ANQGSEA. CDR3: CSVGGGALGEQYF. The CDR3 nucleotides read TGCAGCGTTGGGGGGGGAGCCTTGGGGGAGCAGTACTTC.

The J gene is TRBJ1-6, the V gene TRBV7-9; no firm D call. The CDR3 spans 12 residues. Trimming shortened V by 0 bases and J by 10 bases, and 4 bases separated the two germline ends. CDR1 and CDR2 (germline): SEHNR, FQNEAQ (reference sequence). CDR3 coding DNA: TGTGCCAGCAGCTTAGCCAACTCACCCCTCCACTTT. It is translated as CASSLANSPLHF.

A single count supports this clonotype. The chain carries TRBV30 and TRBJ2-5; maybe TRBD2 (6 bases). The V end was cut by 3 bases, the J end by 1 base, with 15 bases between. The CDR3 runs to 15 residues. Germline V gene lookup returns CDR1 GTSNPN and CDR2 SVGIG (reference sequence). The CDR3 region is CAWSHPLAPQETQYF. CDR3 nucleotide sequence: TGTGCCTGGAGCCATCCCCTAGCGCCCCAAGAGACCCAGTACTTC.